This TCR beta chain derives from a study of Graves' ophthalmopathy and Graves' hyperthyroidism. This clonotype was observed a handful of times. Amplification from RNA transcripts yielded the TCR beta CDR3 regions. HTBI primers were used in a first-round RT-PCR, which preceded a second-round multiplex PCR. TCRdb itself ran the multiplex PCR reads through MiXCR, one entry per CDR3 protein. The sample consists of approximately 700,000 distinct CDR3 sequences, roughly 41% of them appearing once. Researchers turned away patients with other autoimmune diseases, uncontrolled infections, pregnancy or lactation. The CDR3 contains 12 residues. V trimming: 4 bases; J trimming: 4 bases; junction bases outside the gene matches: 3. Per germline, CDR1 SQVTM and CDR2 ANQGSEA.

The origin of this receptor is an adult man with Graves' ophthalmopathy. The V and J genes are TRBV29-1 and TRBJ2-7, with 8 bases fitting TRBD1. The source material was peripheral blood. CDR3 protein: CSVAGQGYEQYF. The CDR3 region has the DNA TGCAGCGTTGCTGGACAGGGATACGAGCAGTACTTC.